This T cell receptor (beta chain) was observed in a study of OX40 agonist ivuxolimab in advanced cancers. Background on the study: Treatment received earlier with anti-PD-1, anti-PD-L1 or anti-CTLA-4 agents was allowed, and around 36% had some. Points from the study as a whole: Clonal expansion was among the lowest in partial responders at 0.1-3.0 mg/kg, especially CD8+.

As concerns this clone: Antigen unknown. This sequence may be a read error, since a much larger clone differs from it by one base.

The data were produced by immunoSEQ multiplex PCR, yet TCRdb's version contains in-frame clones alone and is incomplete. The sample contains about 36,000 clones, 80% to 90% of which appear only once. CDR3 length: 12 residues. CDR1 MNHNY and CDR2 SVGAGI come from the germline V gene (reference sequence). This material consisted of CD4+ or CD8+ T cells sorted from blood, taken in a trial of the OX40 agonist ivuxolimab. This sequence was found in an adult with an advanced solid tumor such as melanoma, head and neck, liver or kidney cancer. The J gene is TRBJ1-2, the V gene TRBV6-6, with D unresolved. This CDR3 is CARSPHGGGYTF. As DNA, the CDR3 is TGTGCCCGCAGTCCCCACGGTGGCGGCTACACCTTC.